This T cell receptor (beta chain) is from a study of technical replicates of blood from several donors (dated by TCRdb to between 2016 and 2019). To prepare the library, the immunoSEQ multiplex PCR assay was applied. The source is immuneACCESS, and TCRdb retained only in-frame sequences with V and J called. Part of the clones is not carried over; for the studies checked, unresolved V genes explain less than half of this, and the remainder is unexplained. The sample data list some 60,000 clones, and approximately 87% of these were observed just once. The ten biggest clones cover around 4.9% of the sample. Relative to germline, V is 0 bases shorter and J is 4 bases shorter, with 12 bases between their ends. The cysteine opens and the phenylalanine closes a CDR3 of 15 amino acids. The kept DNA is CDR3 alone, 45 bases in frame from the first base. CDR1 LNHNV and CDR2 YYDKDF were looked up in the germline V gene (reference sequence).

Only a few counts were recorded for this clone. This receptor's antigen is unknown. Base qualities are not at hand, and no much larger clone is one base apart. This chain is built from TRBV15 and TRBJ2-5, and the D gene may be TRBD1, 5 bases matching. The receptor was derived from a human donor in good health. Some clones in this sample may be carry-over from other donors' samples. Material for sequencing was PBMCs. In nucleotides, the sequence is TGTGCCACCAGCAGAGACCAAGGACATCTAGAGACCCAGTACTTC. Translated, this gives CATSRDQGHLETQYF.